The entry below gives a single T cell receptor beta chain sequence along with its context. Its antigen is not known. Some clones are missing from TCRdb's copy, which holds only in-frame ones; the method was immunoSEQ multiplex PCR. The sample records under 200,000 clones, over 85% being singletons. This entry is derived from a study of T cell responses to AZD1222 COVID-19 vaccine. The study, taken as a whole, reports: Spike-specific TCRs gained breadth and depth after people received two AZD1222 doses. Along spike, vaccine-associated CD4 TCRs were found throughout, with dominance at 160-218 and 743-854. Clonal diversity was possibly underestimated, and the donors were mostly white British, with more females.

Germline CDR1 reads SGHKS; CDR2 reads YYEKEE (reference sequence). V dropped 4 bases and J dropped 5; count of bases not matched to a gene: 9. This CDR3 spans 16 amino acids. This TCR derives from an adult in good health. Sequencing was performed on peripheral blood, taken on day 0 of AZD1222 vaccination. The chain recombines TRBV5-5 with TRBJ1-1, with 12 bases lining up with TRBD1. CDR3 nucleotides: TGTGCCAGCAGCAGGACCGGGACAGGGGGCAATACTGAAGCTTTCTTT. Encoded protein: CASSRTGTGGNTEAFF. The full variable domain, its missing parts supplied by reference TRBV5-5 and TRBJ1-1, is DAGVTQSPTHLIKTRGQQVTLRCSPISGHKSVSWYQQVLGQGPQFIFQYYEKEERGRGNFPDRFSARQFPNYSSELNVNALLLGDSALYLCASSRTGTGGNTEAFFGQGTRLTVV.